This section outlines one TCR beta chain sequence together with its context. Its specific antigen is unknown. Base qualities are not recorded, but no much larger clone differs from it by a single base. Via the germline V gene (reference sequence), CDR1 is SGHKS and CDR2 YYEKEE. From the cysteine through the phenylalanine, the CDR3 covers 16 amino acids. Here the CDR3 DNA is all that survives: 48 bases in frame from base 1. Here V drops 2 bases and J drops 7 bases, and the junction holds 10 bases not matched to any gene. The receptor library was made with RT-PCR. The sequencer listed for this sample is Illumina HiSeq 2500. The public sequencing data were trimmed at Q25 with fastp and processed into clonotypes with MiXCR by TCRdb, which kept only in-frame beta chains. Identical CDR3 protein sequences are pooled into one entry, listed with their most common genes and DNA. The sample includes 800,000 or so distinct CDR3 sequences, with about 20% observed a single time. Around 9.6% of the sample lies in the top ten.

The data belong to a study of response to subunit inactivated influenza vaccine (dated by TCRdb to the late 2010s). In the study overall: To follow how T cells responded to a trivalent subunit inactivated influenza vaccine, the researchers relied on deep quantitative profiling of the T cell receptor repertoire.

The paper as a whole reports these results and caveats: It was suggested by the authors that each seasonal influenza vaccination may recruit only a limited number of new T cells.

The chain is encoded by TRBV5-5 joined to TRBJ1-2; 11 middle bases align to TRBD1. The sequence was collected from a man aged 50 to 59 who received an inactivated influenza vaccine. Donor details come from another sample of the same person, matched by shared clones. Sequenced here: PBMCs from blood, sampled more than 4 days after vaccination. The CDR3 corresponds to CASSFGGTGGILGYTF. The DNA is TGTGCCAGCAGCTTTGGTGGGACAGGGGGTATTCTTGGCTACACCTTC. Where the CDR3 stops, the reference TRBV5-5 and TRBJ1-2 genes take over; the full variable domain is DAGVTQSPTHLIKTRGQQVTLRCSPISGHKSVSWYQQVLGQGPQFIFQYYEKEERGRGNFPDRFSARQFPNYSSELNVNALLLGDSALYLCASSFGGTGGILGYTFGSGTRLTVV.